This TCR beta chain emerged from a study of cytomegalovirus exposure and HLA in healthy donors (dated by TCRdb to 2016 to 2017). For context, the study as a whole: An earlier analysis of some 500 of the donors reported 276 Gb of sequence data and some 120 million unique TCR beta sequences from about 200 million T cells. Roughly 300 gigabases of sequencing data and tens of millions of unique TCR sequences were included in an early release covering 550 to 800 HLA-typed donors. Of the roughly 400 genotyped donors, over 65% fell in the genetic ancestry cluster associated with self-reported Caucasian donors. The aim of the study was to test whether cataloging public T cell receptors could identify signatures of past pathogen exposure. The study profiled the T cell repertoires of under 700 subjects by immunosequencing and related them to cytomegalovirus serostatus. Besides the first cohort of under 700 subjects, a separate validation cohort made up of roughly 130 different subjects was used. High-throughput TCR immunosequencing, statistical association of individual TCRs with disease status, and machine learning were combined to predict cytomegalovirus infection status. A later analysis re-examined previously published TCR beta repertoires from hundreds of donors and added high-resolution HLA genotyping to investigate patterns of TCR occurrence. Rather than drawing on any new phenotypic data, the later analysis identified candidate immune exposures from TCR beta sequences and the way those sequences occurred across donors. In an earlier analysis of a few hundred of the donors, high-throughput TCR beta sequencing was used to judge whether each TCR beta V gene segment behaved as functional or pseudogenic. Alongside the repertoire data, information on donor age, sex, ethnicity and CMV serostatus was compiled. A later genetic analysis took genome-wide SNP genotypes for about 65% of the roughly 670 donors and used that subset as a discovery cohort. All discovery cohort repertoires had been generated using a single sequencing platform. HLA typing included class I and class II loci at four-digit resolution. The number of donors typed differed by locus, with roughly 620-630 for A, B, C, DRB1 and DQB1, roughly 550 for DQA1, 600 to 610 for DPA1, and some 450 for DPB1. Because of strong linkage in the cohort, five DR-DQ haplotypes were treated as single units for association and clustering. Across around 400 genotyped donors of the cohort, an average of approximately 220,000 unique TCR beta nucleotide sequences per donor were sequenced, and roughly 17% of those sequences were non-productive.

About this clone itself: Its target antigen remains unknown. One base away there is no much larger clone; base qualities are not given.

The cohort was made up of 650 to 700 healthy bone marrow donors. At the time of sampling, every cohort member was nominally healthy, though immune exposures that went unrecorded were likely present. The donor was CMV seronegative and belonged to the group of more than 300 seronegative cohort members. Each donor provided a peripheral blood sample, and peripheral blood mononuclear cells were used for TCR beta sequencing. The Qiagen DNeasy Blood Extraction Kit was used to extract genomic DNA from the blood cell samples. Summary of the overall study and its limitations: The study gave a list of under 200 TCR beta chains associated with cytomegalovirus. Cytomegalovirus status was reported to be diagnosed by the classifier with high specificity and sensitivity in both the original and validation cohorts. According to a later genetic analysis, donors in an Asian-associated ancestry cluster had fewer N-insertions in productive TCRs than the approximately 670-donor mean. In vitro tests confirmed that a few of the cytomegalovirus-associated TCR beta chains recognize cytomegalovirus antigens. When HLA alleles, especially DR and DQ, strongly co-occurred, TCR associations were difficult to assign to individual alleles. V-gene and J-gene trimming of TCR beta chains was associated with a missense DCLRE1C variant in a later genetic analysis, and the association was replicated in an independent cohort. Most TCR sequences were seen in very few donors, while some public TCRs were found in many individuals. A cluster of highly shared sequence variants was judged likely to be a technical artifact of the sequencing pipeline. Most CMV-associated TCR beta chains appeared to be HLA-restricted in a later analysis, and the HLA associations seemed to be driven largely by CMV exposure. Broadly in line with IMGT annotations, most TCR beta V segments showed up in productive rearrangements about 87% or about 30% of the time in an earlier analysis of approximately 640 of the donors. Because HLA typing was missing for some donors at each locus, association tests included only the typed subset. Some IMGT-functional V segments, including TRBV6-2 and TRBV6-3, could not be told apart with the 87-base-pair reads, so those segments were excluded. In this cohort, only TCR beta chains were sequenced, and detectable features were limited by the absence of alpha or paired-chain data. Presence/absence analyses assumed roughly uniform sequencing depth across donors, an assumption that may not hold. The earlier analysis of fewer than 750 of the donors excluded some 15 rarely observed V segments, including chromosome 9 orphons, because counts were too low. According to the authors, the approach could potentially be generalized to other disease states and immunological phenotypes. Compared with equally common non-associated chains, HLA-associated TCR beta chains in a later analysis were more clonally expanded and had lower generation probabilities. Correlated functional status among segregating V segments might reflect linkage disequilibrium, but an unknown experimental factor could not be ruled out. According to a later analysis, parvovirus B19, influenza, CMV and Epstein-Barr virus appeared linked to several top co-occurrence clusters. A further reported finding was that TCR beta sequences accurately predicted the HLA-A and HLA-B alleles for most subjects in the first cohort. According to a later analysis, TCR association rates differed among HLA loci, with DRB1 alleles showing the most associated TCRs and HLA-C alleles showing the fewest. A later analysis associated 17,000 or so TCR beta sequences with specific HLA alleles at a false discovery rate of 0.05. Immune exposure information for the cohort was limited to CMV serostatus.

Library generation was performed with the immunoSEQ multiplex PCR assay. The multiplex PCR relied on a mix of 60 forward primers for TCR Vbeta segments and 13 reverse primers for TCR Jbeta segments. A multiplex PCR assay on genomic DNA amplified the CDR3 region of rearranged TCR beta genes. Amplified TCR beta libraries were sequenced as 87-base-pair reads on the Illumina HiSeq System. Per the source publication's procedure: Across the 640 or so repertoires, a later analysis counted tens of millions of unique TCR beta chains, roughly 11 million of which were shared by at least two donors. Raw reads were error-corrected and collapsed into unique sequences with a nearest-neighbor algorithm that merged closely related sequences to remove PCR and sequencing errors. V, D and J gene segments were assigned by aligning CDR3 sequences to IMGT reference sequences. For a sequence to be retained, a match of at least six nucleotides to both a V gene segment and a J gene segment was required. Rearrangements were called productive when the CDR3 lacked stop codons and stayed in frame with V and J; all others were non-productive. CDR3 was defined by IMGT convention, running from the second conserved V-encoded cysteine to the conserved J-encoded phenylalanine. The earlier analysis of approximately 500 of the donors excluded sequences that lacked an unambiguous match to a single V gene segment. An earlier analysis of 450 to 650 of the donors called V segments functional above 56.7% productive rearrangements and segregating when the between-donor standard deviation exceeded 5%. A statistical classification framework was built for diagnosing cytomegalovirus status from the catalog of TCR beta chain sequences. In a later analysis, TCR nucleotide sequences were compared against IMGT/GENE-DB human TR gene sequences so that V and J genes could be assigned. In a later analysis, CDR3 sequences and most-parsimonious VDJ recombination scenarios were assigned using the TCRdist pipeline. A later analysis defined each TCR beta chain by its CDR3 amino acid sequence plus V-gene family, and excluded reads lacking a unique V-gene family. As a way to deal with suspected cross-contamination and a sequencing artifact, a later analysis dropped roughly 620 nucleotide sequences that were highly shared and had low generation probability. In a later analysis, a clonal expansion index was calculated for each public chain from normalized within-repertoire ranks of inferred template counts. In a later analysis, generation probabilities were computed with a VDJ recombination model fitted to out-of-frame rearrangements, and the resulting probabilities were checked against IGoR. In a later analysis, TCR-TCR, TCR-HLA and TCR-CMV co-occurrence was scored with hypergeometric tests, and a repertoire-size bias correction was applied to TCR pairs. In a later analysis, false discovery rates were estimated by permuting HLA or CMV assignments 20 times. In a later analysis, co-occurring TCRs were grouped using DBSCAN, and TCRdist sequence similarity was added for clustering within HLA-allele-positive subsets. Repertoires with fewer than 30,000 or more than 120,000 public chains, plus five repertoires with anomalous nucleotide sharing, were excluded from co-occurrence clustering. Not all clones reach the TCRdb copy of this immuneACCESS table, which keeps in-frame sequences only. Checked studies attribute under half of the gap to unresolved V genes and leave the rest unexplained. V, J and clone size are taken as reported in that table, and D and trimming were inferred from the DNA itself. This sample gives more than 85,000 clones in total; less than 90% of them show up just once. The ten largest account for 2.5% to 3% of the sample.

Compared with germline, V lacks 8 bases and J lacks 3 bases; bases without a gene match: 12. The CDR3, from cysteine to phenylalanine, totals 15 residues. The kept DNA is CDR3 alone, 45 bases in frame from the first base. Reading the germline V gene gives CDR1 KGHSH and CDR2 LQKENI. Sequenced material: PBMCs. This sequence was found in a man in his forties or fifties in good health and CMV-seronegative. The chain uses TRBV18 and TRBJ1-1; TRBD1 agrees with 7 junctional bases. The base sequence is TGTGCCAGCGGTGTAGGGGGCGCCGGGTACACTGAAGCTTTCTTT. The translation is CASGVGGAGYTEAFF.